This T cell receptor beta chain stems from a study of shared clonotypes between healthy human individuals. The CDR3 is 16 residues long. The germline CDR1 and CDR2 sequences are SGDLS and YYNGEE. V was pared by 0 bases and J by 5 bases, with 7 bases of the junction left unmatched. The authors' processing: Without quality scores, immunoSEQ junctional reads could not be filtered like full-length reads. The data were produced by immunoSEQ multiplex PCR, yet TCRdb's version contains in-frame clones alone and is incomplete. V and J calls and clone size are as listed in that table; D and trimming were resolved from the DNA. The sample contains over 850,000 clones, 78% of which appear only once. CD4+ cells yielded CD45RA+ naive and CD45RA-negative memory subsets. Of note for this clone: This CDR3 is also generated by other DNA sequences in the sample.

The receptor was isolated from a man younger than 35 in good health. Some clones in this sample may be carry-over from other donors' samples. V is TRBV9 and J is TRBJ2-5; 10 bases are a match to TRBD2. The material sequenced was memory CD4+ T cells from PBMCs. As for subset: CD45RA-negative fraction. The DNA for the CDR3 is TGTGCCAGCAGCGTAGGAACTAGCGGGATACTGGAGACCCAGTACTTC. Translated: CASSVGTSGILETQYF.